One sample yielded the 2 T cell receptor delta chains listed below, sequenced in a study of gamma-delta chains in newborns, infants, children. TCRdb made new clone calls on the reads using CATT. The data contain 3,000 to 3,500 delta-chain clones, roughly half of them singletons. Material for sequencing was blood. The receptors come from a child who received the measles vaccine.

With respect to this clone: Possible read error: a much larger clone is one base away. Other DNA sequences in the sample encode the same CDR3. This chain joins TRDV2 and TRDJ1; tentatively, D is TRDD1 or TRDD3 (5 bases each). The CDR3 loop spans 18 amino acids. In germline, CDR1 is GEAIGNYY, CDR2 EKD. The CDR3 reads CACDAIVRIGGYTDKLIF. Written as DNA, the CDR3 is TGCGCCTGTGACGCGATAGTGAGGATAGGGGGCTACACCGATAAACTCATCTTT.

Details on this clone: A much larger clone is a single base away; this may be a read error. The gene calls are TRDV2 and TRDJ1, with a weak D call TRDD3 (6 bases). Per the germline V gene, CDR1 is GEAIGNYY and CDR2 is EKD. The CDR3 runs to 17 residues. The CDR3 DNA reads as TGTGCCCGTGACACCGTAGGGGGACCCTCGTACACCGATAAACTCATCTTT. Translated, it gives CARDTVGGPSYTDKLIF.